Sequencing of this T cell receptor beta chain was carried out in a study of metastatic and nonmetastatic thyroid tumors. About the research overall: Patients with malignant and benign thyroid disease provided blood and tumor or nodule tissue, whose repertoires were compared. Study-wide results and limits: In both blood and tumor samples, TCR beta diversity was reported significantly higher for malignant than benign nodules.

Original processing notes: What underpinned the distant-metastasis classifier for papillary thyroid cancer was the set of CDR3 differences across clinicopathological groups. TCRdb re-processed the PCR reads through MiXCR. The V and J calls follow TCRdb's processing rather than the paper's. The data contain about 5,000 clones, around 28% of them singletons. Not a single patient had been given any form of treatment at any point before undergoing thyroid surgery. The length of the CDR3 is 17 residues. Germline CDR1 and CDR2: LNHDA and SQIVND (reference sequence). This clone was seen repeatedly, ten times or more. Its matching antigen is unknown. Given a much more abundant clone one base away, this may be a read error.

The material sequenced was adjacent normal tissue. The rearrangement joins TRBV19 to TRBJ2-1, with 9 bases aligning to TRBD2. The source of this sequence is a female donor with papillary thyroid cancer or a benign thyroid nodule (not recorded which). Some clones in this sample may be carry-over from other donors' samples. The CDR3 sequence: CASSILAGNAGNNGQFF. The CDR3 DNA follows: TGTGCCAGTAGTATTCTAGCGGGGAACGCGGGGAACAATGGGCAGTTCTTC.